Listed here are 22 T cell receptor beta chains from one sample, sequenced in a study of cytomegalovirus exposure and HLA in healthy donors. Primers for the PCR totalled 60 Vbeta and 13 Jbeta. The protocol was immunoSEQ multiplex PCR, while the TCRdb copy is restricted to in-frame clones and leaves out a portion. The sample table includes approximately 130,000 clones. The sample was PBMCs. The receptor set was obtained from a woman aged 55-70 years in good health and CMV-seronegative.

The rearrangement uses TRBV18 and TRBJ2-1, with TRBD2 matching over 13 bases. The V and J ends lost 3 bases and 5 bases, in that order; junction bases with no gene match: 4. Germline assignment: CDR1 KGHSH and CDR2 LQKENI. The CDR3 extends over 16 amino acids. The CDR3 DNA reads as TGTGCCAGCTCACCTCGCGGACTAGCGGGAGACAATGAGCAGTTCTTC. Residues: CASSPRGLAGDNEQFF.

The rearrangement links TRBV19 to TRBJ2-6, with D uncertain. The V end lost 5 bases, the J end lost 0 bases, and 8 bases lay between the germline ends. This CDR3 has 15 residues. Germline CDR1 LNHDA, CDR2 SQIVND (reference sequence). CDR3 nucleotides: TGTGCCAGTAGTTCTAGTCCCTCTGGGGCCAACGTCCTGACTTTC. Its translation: CASSSSPSGANVLTF.

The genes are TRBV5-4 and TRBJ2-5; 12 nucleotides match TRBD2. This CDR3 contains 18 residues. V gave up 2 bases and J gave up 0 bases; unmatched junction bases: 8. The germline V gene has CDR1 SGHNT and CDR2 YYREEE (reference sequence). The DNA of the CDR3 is TGTGCCAGCAGCTTCAAGACTAGCGGGGGATCAAACCAAGAGACCCAGTACTTC. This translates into CASSFKTSGGSNQETQYF.

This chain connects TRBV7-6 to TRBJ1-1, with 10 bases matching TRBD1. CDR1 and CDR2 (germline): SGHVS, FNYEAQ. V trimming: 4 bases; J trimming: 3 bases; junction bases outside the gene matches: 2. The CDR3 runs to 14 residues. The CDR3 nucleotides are TGTGCCAGCAGCTACGGGACAGGGGACACTGAAGCTTTCTTT. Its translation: CASSYGTGDTEAFF. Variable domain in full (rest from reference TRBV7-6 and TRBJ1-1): GAGVSQSPRYKVTKRGQDVALRCDPISGHVSLYWYRQALGQGPEFLTYFNYEAQQDKSGLPNDRFSAERPEGSISTLTIQRTEQRDSAMYRCASSYGTGDTEAFFGQGTRLTVV.

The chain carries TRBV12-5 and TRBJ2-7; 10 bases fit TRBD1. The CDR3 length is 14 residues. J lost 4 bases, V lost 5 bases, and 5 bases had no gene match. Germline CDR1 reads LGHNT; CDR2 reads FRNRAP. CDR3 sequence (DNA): TGTGCTAGTGGTCCGGGACAGGGGCTTTACGAGCAGTACTTC. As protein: CASGPGQGLYEQYF.

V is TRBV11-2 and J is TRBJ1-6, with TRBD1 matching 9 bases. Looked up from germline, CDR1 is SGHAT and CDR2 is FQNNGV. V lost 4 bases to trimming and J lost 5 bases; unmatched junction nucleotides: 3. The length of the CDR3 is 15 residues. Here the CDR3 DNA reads TGTGCCAGCAGCTCACAGGGGGCTCATAATTCACCCCTCCACTTT. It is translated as CASSSQGAHNSPLHF.

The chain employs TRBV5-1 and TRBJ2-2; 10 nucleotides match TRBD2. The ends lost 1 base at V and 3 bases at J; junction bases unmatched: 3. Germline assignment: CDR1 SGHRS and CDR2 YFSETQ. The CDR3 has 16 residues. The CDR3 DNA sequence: TGCGCCAGCAGCTTGCGGCTAGCGGGAGACACCGGGGAGCTGTTTTTT. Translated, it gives CASSLRLAGDTGELFF.

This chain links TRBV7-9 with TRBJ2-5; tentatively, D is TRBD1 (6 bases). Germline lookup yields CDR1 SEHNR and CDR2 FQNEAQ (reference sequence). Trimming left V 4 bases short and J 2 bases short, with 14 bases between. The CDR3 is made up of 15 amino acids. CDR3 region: CASSWTWGLQETQYF. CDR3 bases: TGTGCCAGCAGCTGGACCTGGGGGCTTCAAGAGACCCAGTACTTC.

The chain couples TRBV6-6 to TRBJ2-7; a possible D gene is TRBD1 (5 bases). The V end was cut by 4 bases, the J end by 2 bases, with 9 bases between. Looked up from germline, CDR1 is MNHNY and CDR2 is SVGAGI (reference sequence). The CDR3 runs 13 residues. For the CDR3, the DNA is TGTGCCAGCAGTTTAACAGGAGCCTACGAGCAGTACTTC. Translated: CASSLTGAYEQYF.

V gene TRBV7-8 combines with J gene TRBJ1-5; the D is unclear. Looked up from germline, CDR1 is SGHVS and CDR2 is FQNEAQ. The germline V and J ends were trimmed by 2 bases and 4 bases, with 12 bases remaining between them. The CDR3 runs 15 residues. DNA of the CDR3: TGTGCCAGCAGCTTAAATACGGGTAAAAATCAGCCCCAGCATTTT. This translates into CASSLNTGKNQPQHF.

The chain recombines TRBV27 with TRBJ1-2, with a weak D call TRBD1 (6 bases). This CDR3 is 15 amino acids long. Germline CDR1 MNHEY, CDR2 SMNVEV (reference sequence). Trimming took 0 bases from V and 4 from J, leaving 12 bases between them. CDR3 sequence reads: CASSLSRGGGYGYTF. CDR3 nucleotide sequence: TGTGCCAGCAGTTTATCGCGGGGAGGGGGCTATGGCTACACCTTC.

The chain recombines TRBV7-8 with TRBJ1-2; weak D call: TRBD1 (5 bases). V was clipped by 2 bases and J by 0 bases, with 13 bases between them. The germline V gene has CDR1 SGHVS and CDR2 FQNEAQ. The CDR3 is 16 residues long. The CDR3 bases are TGTGCCAGCAGCTTAATGGGGGGAAGAGCTAACTATGGCTACACCTTC. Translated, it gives CASSLMGGRANYGYTF.

The CDR3 nucleotides are TGTGCCAGTAGTCCCGGGACAGCCCCTGGGGCCAACGTCCTGACTTTC. This translates into CASSPGTAPGANVLTF. This chain connects TRBV19 to TRBJ2-6; TRBD1 agrees at 7 bases. Trimming cost V 5 bases and J 2 bases; bases outside gene matches: 6. Germline-derived CDR1 and CDR2 are LNHDA and SQIVND (reference sequence). The CDR3 covers 16 residues.

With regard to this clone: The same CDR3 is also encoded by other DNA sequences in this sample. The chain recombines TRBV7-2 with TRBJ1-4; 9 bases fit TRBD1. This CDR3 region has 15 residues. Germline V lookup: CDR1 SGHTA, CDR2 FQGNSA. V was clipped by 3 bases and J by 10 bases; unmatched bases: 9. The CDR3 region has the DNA TGTGCCAGCAGCTTGGCGGGGGACAGGGAACGAAAACTGTTTTTT. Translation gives CASSLAGDRERKLFF.

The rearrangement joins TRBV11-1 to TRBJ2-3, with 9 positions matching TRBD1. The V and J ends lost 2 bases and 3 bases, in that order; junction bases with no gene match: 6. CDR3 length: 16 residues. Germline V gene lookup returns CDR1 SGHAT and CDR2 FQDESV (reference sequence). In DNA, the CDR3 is TGTGCCAGCAGCTTAAGGGACAGGGTTCGTACAGATACGCAGTATTTT. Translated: CASSLRDRVRTDTQYF.

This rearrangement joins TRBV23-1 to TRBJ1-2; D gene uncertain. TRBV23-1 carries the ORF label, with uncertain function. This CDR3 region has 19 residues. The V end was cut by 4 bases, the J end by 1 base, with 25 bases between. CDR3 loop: CASSLSRALEGSSNYGYTF. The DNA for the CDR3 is TGCGCCAGCAGTCTCTCCCGAGCTCTCGAGGGTTCGAGTAACTATGGCTACACCTTC.

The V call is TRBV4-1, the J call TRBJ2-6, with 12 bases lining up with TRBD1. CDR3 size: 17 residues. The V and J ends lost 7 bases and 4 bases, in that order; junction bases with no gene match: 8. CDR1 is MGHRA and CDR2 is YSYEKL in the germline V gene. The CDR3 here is CASKRPGQGAGANVLTF. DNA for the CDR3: TGCGCCAGCAAGAGACCGGGACAGGGGGCCGGGGCCAACGTCCTGACTTTC.

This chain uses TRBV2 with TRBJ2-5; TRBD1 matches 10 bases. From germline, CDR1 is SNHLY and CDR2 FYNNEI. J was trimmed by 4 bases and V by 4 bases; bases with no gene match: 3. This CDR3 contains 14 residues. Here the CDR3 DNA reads TGTGCCAGCAGTGGACAGGGGGCGGTAGAGACCCAGTACTTC. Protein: CASSGQGAVETQYF.

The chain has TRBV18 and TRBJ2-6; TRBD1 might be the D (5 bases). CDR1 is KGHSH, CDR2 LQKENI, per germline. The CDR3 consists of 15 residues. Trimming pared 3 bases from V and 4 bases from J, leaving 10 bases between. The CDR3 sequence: CASSPSGHGANVLTF. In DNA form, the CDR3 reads TGTGCCAGCTCACCGTCAGGGCACGGGGCCAACGTCCTGACTTTC.

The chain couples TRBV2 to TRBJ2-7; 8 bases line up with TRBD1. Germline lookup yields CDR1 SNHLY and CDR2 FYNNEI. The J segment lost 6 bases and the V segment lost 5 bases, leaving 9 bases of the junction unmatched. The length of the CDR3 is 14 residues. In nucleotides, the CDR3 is TGTGCCAGCAGTTACAGTCAGGGGGCCGGCGAGCAGTACTTC. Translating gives CASSYSQGAGEQYF.

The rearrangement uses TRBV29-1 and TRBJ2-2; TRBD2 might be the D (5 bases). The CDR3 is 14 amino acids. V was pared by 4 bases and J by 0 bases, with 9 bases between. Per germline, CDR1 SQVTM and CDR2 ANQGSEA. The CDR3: CSVAQTTNTGELFF. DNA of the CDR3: TGCAGCGTTGCACAGACTACGAACACCGGGGAGCTGTTTTTT.

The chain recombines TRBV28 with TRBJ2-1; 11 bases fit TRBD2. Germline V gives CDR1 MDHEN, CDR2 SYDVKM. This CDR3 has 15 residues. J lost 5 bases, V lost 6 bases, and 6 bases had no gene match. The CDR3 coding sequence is TGTGCCAGCAGCCAACTAGCGGGGGCAGACAATGAGCAGTTCTTC. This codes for CASSQLAGADNEQFF.